The sample holds one count of the clone carrying this T cell receptor beta chain. As yet, its antigen is unknown. Deletions cut 6 bases from V and 1 base from J, with 12 bases between. The length of the CDR3 is 15 residues. In germline, CDR1 is SEHNR, CDR2 FQNEAQ (reference sequence). The second PCR ran roughly 7 to 12 cycles with a sample-barcoded 5' primer and J-beta primers. Sequencing recovered at least 2.5 million CDR3-containing paired-end reads from each sample. TCRdb re-derived calls from the 5' RACE reads in MiXCR, one entry per CDR3 protein. Of 850,000 to 1,000,000 distinct CDR3 sequences in the sample, approximately 50% were seen once. The sample originates from a study of blood T cells in healthy people across ages. Findings and caveats of the study: Strong correlation was found linking TCR beta diversity to naive T cell percentage. TCR beta diversity per million T cells fell roughly linearly with age. Long-lived donors carried more naive CD4+ cells and greater diversity than aged donors.

This sequence joins TRBV7-9 and TRBJ2-2; D may be TRBD2 (6 bases). The sequence was obtained from a woman in her fifties or sixties in good health. Sequenced: blood. For the CDR3, the DNA is TGTGCCAGCAGGCCGGGAGTTGGGAACACCGGGGAGCTGTTTTTT. Amino acids: CASRPGVGNTGELFF.